The 30 T cell receptor beta chains below all came from one sample that was sequenced in a study of blood T cell repertoires in COVID-19. Profiling relied on immunoSEQ multiplex PCR, and the TCRdb table lists in-frame clones only, not all of them. This table holds some 350,000 clones, around 88% found once. Sequenced: peripheral blood. These TCRs come from a man aged 30 to 39 with active or convalescent COVID-19.

The chain has TRBV14 and TRBJ2-2; D uncertain. CDR1 is SGHDN, CDR2 FVKESK, per germline. This CDR3 comprises 15 residues. Trimming shortened V by 3 bases and J by 5 bases, and 13 bases separated the two germline ends. CDR3 amino acids: CASSHRRLLTGELFF. CDR3 in DNA: TGTGCCAGCAGCCATCGGAGACTCCTGACCGGGGAGCTGTTTTTT.

The chain couples TRBV7-2 to TRBJ1-6; 8 bases agree with TRBD1. Trimming removed 4 bases from V and 10 bases from J; junction bases left unmatched: 6. From germline, CDR1 is SGHTA and CDR2 FQGNSA. This CDR3 region has 14 residues. CDR3 protein: CASSWTGLESPLHF. In nucleotides, the CDR3 is TGTGCCAGCAGCTGGACAGGGCTTGAGTCACCCCTCCACTTT.

There are a few counts of this clone. Written as DNA, the CDR3 is TGTGCCAGCAGTCTGGACAGCACGAATTCACCCCTCCACTTT. Amino acid sequence: CASSLDSTNSPLHF. The gene calls are TRBV6-4 and TRBJ1-6, with a tentative D call TRBD1 (6 bases). The CDR3 is 14 amino acids. The V gene's germline CDR1 is MRHNA and CDR2 SNTAGT. V lost 5 bases to trimming and J lost 7 bases, with 12 bases between them.

The chain recombines TRBV7-2 with TRBJ1-4, with D uncertain. V gave up 3 bases and J gave up 8 bases, with 19 bases separating them. There are 16 residues in the CDR3. The V gene's germline CDR1 is SGHTA and CDR2 FQGNSA. The CDR3 DNA sequence: TGTGCCAGCAGCTTGAGCCCCCACGGGGTGGGCGAAAAACTGTTTTTT. This translates into CASSLSPHGVGEKLFF.

The chain recombines TRBV6-2 or TRBV6-3 with TRBJ1-1, with unresolved D. The V and J ends lost 2 bases and 1 base respectively, with 14 bases between them. The CDR3 is 16 residues long. CDR1 and CDR2 (germline): MNHEY, SVGEGT. For the CDR3, the DNA is TGTGCCAGCAGTTACGAGGAGGGTAAGCCGAACACTGAAGCTTTCTTT. Translated: CASSYEEGKPNTEAFF.

The genes are TRBV9 and TRBJ1-4, with D maybe TRBD1 (5 bases). The CDR3 consists of 16 residues. Germline assignment: CDR1 SGDLS and CDR2 YYNGEE. V was cut by 0 bases and J by 15 bases, with 24 bases left in between. In nucleotides, the CDR3 is TGTGCCAGCAGCGTAGGGGTGGGCAAAGTGGAGGGGATTATGTTTTTT. Its protein is CASSVGVGKVEGIMFF.

This clone was found once. This chain uses TRBV15 with TRBJ2-5; perhaps TRBD2 as D (6 bases). Trimming removed 3 bases at V and 7 bases at J, with 21 bases between. The germline gives CDR1 LNHNV, CDR2 YYDKDF (reference sequence). This CDR3 is 16 amino acids long. CDR3 in amino acids: CATSSGRSWVMGTQYF. DNA of the CDR3: TGTGCCACCAGCAGCGGGAGATCTTGGGTAATGGGGACCCAGTACTTC.

The chain links TRBV27 to TRBJ2-1, with 15 bases lining up with TRBD2. CDR1 and CDR2 from the germline V gene are MNHEY and SMNVEV (reference sequence). This CDR3 region has 15 residues. V lost 5 bases to trimming and J lost 13 bases; unmatched junction nucleotides: 9. The CDR3 region has the DNA TGTGCCAGCAGTCCCCGAGGGACTAGCGGGAGGCCCCAGTTCTTC. Its translation is CASSPRGTSGRPQFF.

This chain connects TRBV11-3 to TRBJ1-5; D is uncertain. Germline V CDR1 and CDR2: SGHNT, YENEEA. Trimming pared 1 base from V and 4 bases from J, leaving 5 bases between. This CDR3 spans 13 amino acids. The CDR3 nucleotides are TGTGCCAGCAGCTTAGCCCCGAATCAGCCCCAGCATTTT. Translated: CASSLAPNQPQHF.

The chain joins TRBV7-9 to TRBJ1-1; D is ambiguous. The germline CDR1 and CDR2 sequences are SEHNR and FQNEAQ (reference sequence). V was clipped by 5 bases and J by 4 bases, with 14 bases between them. The CDR3 covers 14 residues. The CDR3 is CASSITWEVTEAFF. The CDR3 region has the DNA TGTGCCAGCAGCATAACGTGGGAGGTCACTGAAGCTTTCTTT.

CDR3: CAIKSSGGQRTDTQYF. The CDR3 coding sequence is TGTGCCATCAAGAGTAGCGGGGGGCAGCGTACAGATACGCAGTATTTT. This chain uses TRBV10-3 with TRBJ2-3, with 10 bases fitting TRBD2. V shed 7 bases, J shed 3 bases, and the junction held 10 bases outside the gene matches. CDR3 length equals 16 residues. Germline V gene sequence: CDR1 ENHRY, CDR2 SYGVKD.

In this sample, this clone turned up once. This chain connects TRBV30 to TRBJ1-2, with 8 bases matching TRBD1. The CDR3 sequence is 12 residues long. With V trimmed by 5 bases and J by 7 bases, 6 bases remained unmatched. The germline gives CDR1 GTSNPN, CDR2 SVGIG (reference sequence). The CDR3 DNA reads TGTGCCTGGGACTCAGGGGGCGGTGGCTACACCTTC. This translates into CAWDSGGGGYTF.

This sequence joins TRBV5-1 and TRBJ2-7, with a possible D match to TRBD1 (6 bases). The V and J ends lost 3 bases and 3 bases respectively, with 10 bases between them. This CDR3 contains 13 residues. The germline gives CDR1 SGHRS, CDR2 YFSETQ. CDR3 residues: CASSSSQGYEQYF. CDR3 in DNA: TGCGCCAGCAGCTCCTCACAGGGCTACGAGCAGTACTTC.

The genes are TRBV4-3 and TRBJ2-7; a possible D gene is TRBD2 (5 bases). This CDR3 is built from 15 residues. Trimming removed 0 bases from V and 5 bases from J, with 14 bases in between. CDR1 and CDR2 (germline): LGHNA, YSLEER. This CDR3 is CASSQESVGGDEQYF. The DNA for the CDR3 is TGCGCCAGCAGCCAAGAATCAGTAGGAGGCGACGAGCAGTACTTC.

This clone has just a few counts. The chain combines TRBV15 with TRBJ2-7, with 11 bases fitting TRBD2. Unmatched junction bases numbered 8, after V lost 8 bases and J lost 5 bases. The CDR3 extends over 14 amino acids. Looked up from germline, CDR1 is LNHNV and CDR2 is YYDKDF (reference sequence). The CDR3 region is CATRTSGSRDEQYF. The CDR3 DNA reads TGTGCCACCCGGACTAGCGGGTCCCGGGACGAGCAGTACTTC.

The chain joins TRBV7-2 to TRBJ2-2; D possibly corresponds to TRBD2 (5 bases). This CDR3 spans 15 amino acids. Trimming shortened V by 1 base and J by 7 bases, and 13 bases separated the two germline ends. CDR1 and CDR2 from the germline V gene are SGHTA and FQGNSA. This CDR3 is CASSLVLGMGGELFF. Written as DNA, the CDR3 is TGTGCCAGCAGCTTAGTACTCGGGATGGGCGGGGAGCTGTTTTTT.

The genes are TRBV5-1 and TRBJ2-7; TRBD2 might be the D (5 bases). Trimming took off 3 bases at V and 2 bases at J, with 9 bases between the two ends. Germline CDR1 and CDR2: SGHRS and YFSETQ. The CDR3 consists of 13 residues. The CDR3 nucleotides are TGCGCCAGCAGCTCAGAGCGGCCCTACGAGCAGTACTTC. This translates into CASSSERPYEQYF. The whole variable domain, remainder taken from reference TRBV5-1 and TRBJ2-7, is KAGVTQTPRYLIKTRGQQVTLSCSPISGHRSVSWYQQTPGQGLQFLFEYFSETQRNKGNFPGRFSGRQFSNSRSEMNVSTLELGDSALYLCASSSERPYEQYFGPGTRLTVT.

The chain has TRBV27 and TRBJ2-1; TRBD1 matches 10 bases. CDR3 length: 13 residues. Germline CDR1 reads MNHEY; CDR2 reads SMNVEV (reference sequence). The trim removed 3 bases at V and 10 bases at J, leaving 3 bases unmatched. The CDR3 sequence is CASSLGQGIEQFF. The CDR3, as DNA: TGTGCCAGCAGTTTGGGACAGGGGATAGAGCAGTTCTTC.

V and J are TRBV19 and TRBJ1-5, with D perhaps matching TRBD1 (5 bases). Germline V gene sequence: CDR1 LNHDA, CDR2 SQIVND (reference sequence). V was clipped by 3 bases and J by 3 bases, with 9 bases between them. There are 14 residues in the CDR3. This CDR3 is CASSMTENNQPQHF. Here the CDR3 DNA reads TGTGCCAGTAGTATGACAGAGAACAATCAGCCCCAGCATTTT. The full variable domain, its missing parts supplied by reference TRBV19 and TRBJ1-5, is DGGITQSPKYLFRKEGQNVTLSCEQNLNHDAMYWYRQDPGQGLRLIYYSQIVNDFQKGDIAEGYSVSREKKESFPLTVTSAQKNPTAFYLCASSMTENNQPQHFGDGTRLSIL.

The V gene is TRBV15, the J gene TRBJ2-5; 9 positions match TRBD1. Germline V gene lookup returns CDR1 LNHNV and CDR2 YYDKDF (reference sequence). V was clipped by 2 bases and J by 4 bases; unmatched bases: 5. This CDR3 region has 15 residues. CDR3 sequence reads: CATSRLTGGLETQYF. The CDR3 coding sequence is TGTGCCACCAGCAGACTGACAGGGGGTCTAGAGACCCAGTACTTC.

V usage is TRBV20-1 and J usage is TRBJ2-1, with 8 bases identical to TRBD1. J gave up 7 bases and V 8 bases, and 4 bases lay outside the gene matches. Germline CDR1 and CDR2: DFQATT and SNEGSKA (reference sequence). The CDR3 length is 11 residues. This CDR3 is CSPYRGNEQFF. Written as DNA, the CDR3 is TGCAGTCCCTACAGGGGGAATGAGCAGTTCTTC.

This chain connects TRBV13 to TRBJ2-5; 8 nucleotides match TRBD1. The CDR3 runs to 13 residues. CDR1 and CDR2 (germline): PRHDT, FYEKMQ (reference sequence). Trimming at V came to 4 bases and at J to 3 bases, leaving 1 base not matched to a gene. The CDR3 nucleotides are TGTGCCAGCAGCTACAGGGGGAAAGAGACCCAGTACTTC. This sequence encodes CASSYRGKETQYF. The whole variable domain, remainder taken from reference TRBV13 and TRBJ2-5, is AAGVIQSPRHLIKEKRETATLKCYPIPRHDTVYWYQQGPGQDPQFLISFYEKMQSDKGSIPDRFSAQQFSDYHSELNMSSLELGDSALYFCASSYRGKETQYFGPGTRLLVL.

The chain combines TRBV19 with TRBJ1-5; unclear D gene. V lost 7 bases and J 5 bases, leaving 21 bases between the germline ends. The CDR3 loop spans 16 amino acids. The germline V gene has CDR1 LNHDA and CDR2 SQIVND (reference sequence). CDR3: CASTRRTSGIYQPQHF. In DNA, the CDR3 is TGTGCCAGTACCAGGAGAACTAGCGGGATTTATCAGCCCCAGCATTTT. Full variable domain (remainder filled in from reference TRBV19 and TRBJ1-5): DGGITQSPKYLFRKEGQNVTLSCEQNLNHDAMYWYRQDPGQGLRLIYYSQIVNDFQKGDIAEGYSVSREKKESFPLTVTSAQKNPTAFYLCASTRRTSGIYQPQHFGDGTRLSIL.

The chain combines TRBV11-3 with TRBJ2-2; TRBD2 agrees at 9 bases. V was pared by 0 bases and J by 4 bases, with 0 bases of the junction left unmatched. Germline V lookup: CDR1 SGHNT, CDR2 YENEEA. CDR3 length equals 15 residues. The DNA for the CDR3 is TGTGCCAGCAGCTTAGAAGCGGGGGGCACCGGGGAGCTGTTTTTT. Protein sequence: CASSLEAGGTGELFF.

The chain joins TRBV7-2 to TRBJ2-3; a weak D match, TRBD2 (6 bases). Trimming pared 1 base from V and 2 bases from J, leaving 13 bases between. This CDR3 has 16 residues. Germline-derived CDR1 and CDR2 are SGHTA and FQGNSA. CDR3 protein: CASSLVAGPFTDTQYF. CDR3 nucleotide sequence: TGTGCCAGCAGCTTAGTGGCGGGGCCCTTCACAGATACGCAGTATTTT.

The rearrangement links TRBV9 to TRBJ1-1; D remains ambiguous. Germline lookup yields CDR1 SGDLS and CDR2 YYNGEE. V dropped 0 bases and J dropped 0 bases, with 6 bases sitting between them. The CDR3 contains 14 residues. The CDR3 spells CASSVGAVNTEAFF. CDR3 sequence (DNA): TGTGCCAGCAGCGTAGGGGCCGTGAACACTGAAGCTTTCTTT.

The sample holds one count of this clone. The V call is TRBV29-1, the J call TRBJ2-7; 8 nucleotides match TRBD1. V was clipped by 7 bases and J by 6 bases; unmatched bases: 8. The germline V gene has CDR1 SQVTM and CDR2 ANQGSEA. This CDR3 spans 12 amino acids. The chain's CDR3 is CSGELQGGEQYF. CDR3 DNA: TGCAGCGGGGAACTACAGGGGGGCGAGCAGTACTTC.

This clone was observed once. The chain joins TRBV25-1 to TRBJ1-1, with unresolved D. Trimming stripped 4 bases from V and 1 base from J, with 13 bases between. Germline V gene data show CDR1 as MGHDK and CDR2 as SYGVNS. The CDR3 length is 15 residues. The CDR3 coding sequence is TGTGCCAGCAGTGCGAGCGAGGGAGGGAACACTGAAGCTTTCTTT. Translated: CASSASEGGNTEAFF.

V is TRBV18 and J is TRBJ2-7; 7 bases are shared with TRBD2. V lost 3 bases and J lost 5; bases outside the gene matches: 10. This CDR3 contains 15 residues. Germline CDR1 is KGHSH and CDR2 is LQKENI. CDR3: CASSPGLGSSNEQYF. CDR3 coding DNA: TGTGCCAGCTCACCTGGACTAGGATCCTCTAACGAGCAGTACTTC. Filled out from reference TRBV18 and TRBJ2-7, the complete variable domain reads NAGVMQNPRHLVRRRGQEARLRCSPMKGHSHVYWYRQLPEEGLKFMVYLQKENIIDESGMPKERFSAEFPKEGPSILRIQQVVRGDSAAYFCASSPGLGSSNEQYFGPGTRLTVT.

V gene TRBV6-5 combines with J gene TRBJ2-1, with D perhaps matching TRBD2 (5 bases). The CDR3 length is 13 residues. Trimming took 9 bases from V and 4 from J, leaving 13 bases between them. CDR1 is MNHEY, CDR2 SVGAGI, per germline. DNA of the CDR3: TGTGCCAGTAGTCGGACTCCTTACAATGAGCAGTTCTTC. Translation gives CASSRTPYNEQFF.